This TCR beta chain emerged from a study of shared clonotypes between healthy human individuals (TCRdb year 2020). Background for the entire study: The cohort comprised a couple of women and a few men aged 18 to 49 years. To increase sequencing depth and limit assay-specific biases, different laboratories used diverse techniques to prepare libraries and sequence TCR repertoires. For each donor, CD4 naive and CD4 memory were each given three plates, CD8 naive was given two plates, and CD8 memory was given one plate. Per donor, leukapheresis produced somewhere between about 0.94 and 9 billion PBMCs. Blood TCR repertoires of about 5 healthy adults were deeply sequenced to estimate repertoire size and the extent of clonotype sharing between individuals.

Donors were healthy HIV-negative adults with no recently reported acute infections or vaccinations. All donors were Caucasian adults living in Nashville, Tennessee, USA. CD4+ T cells were enriched through magnetic negative selection, after which naive cells were positively selected on CD45RA and the remaining negative fraction served as the memory subset. Blood was obtained by leukapheresis, after which PBMCs were separated by Ficoll-Histopaque density gradient centrifugation and cryopreserved in liquid nitrogen vapor phase. Analytical flow cytometry was used to check the purity and quantity of each magnetically sorted T cell population. From each sorted fraction, genomic DNA was isolated and quantified by UV absorbance on a Nanodrop 2000c. CDR1 SGHTA and CDR2 FQGNSA are derived from the germline V gene. Relative to germline, V is 1 base shorter and J is 4 bases shorter, with 11 bases between their ends. Including cysteine and phenylalanine, the CDR3 has 14 amino acids. Just CDR3 DNA is preserved here, 42 bases in frame from base 1.

What the research found in general, with its limitations: Because the study included only a small number of donors, the genetic and exposure-history diversity represented was limited. Estimated clonotype richness was generally larger for naive than for memory subsets. Even with the large sequencing depth, rarefaction of the sorted-subset datasets indicated that sequencing was incomplete. Clonotypes shared by all four sorted-subset donors showed higher generation probabilities than non-shared clonotypes. Sampling was restricted to blood, and TCR repertoires in tissue are likely to differ from TCR repertoires in blood. Pairwise subsampling indicated that sequencing depth was expected to affect the degree of clonotype sharing among donors. Sharing across four donors was observed for approximately 5% of naive CD4, 3% to 4% of naive CD8, over 2% of memory CD4, and approximately 0.41% of memory CD8 clonotypes.

With regard to this clone: The antigen it binds to is not known. Within one base of it there is no much larger clone, and no base qualities were kept.

TCR CDR3 regions were amplified from genomic DNA by multiplex PCR using the deep immunoSEQ assay. Extracted genomic DNA from each cell subset was spread evenly across all wells of several immunoSEQ 96-well plates, with each plate serving as a replicate. Each replicate PCR for sorted subsets received roughly 200 ng genomic DNA, equal to 30,000 or so T cell genomes. Purified libraries were measured with a Qubit 3.0 fluorometer, size-checked on a Bioanalyzer 2100, and measured again with the KAPA Library Quantification kit. Each immunoSEQ 96-well plate was sequenced on its own single-read 150-cycle Illumina NextSeq 550 flow cell. The source study handled its data this way. Because only junctional sequences without quality scores were contained in the immunoSEQ output, filtering matching that applied to full-length reads could not be performed. To assign V/J genes and CDR3, sequences were annotated against IMGT germline references using PyIR, a Python wrapper for IgBLAST v1.9. Reads were removed for weak V/J assignments (E-value above 1e-6), missing CDR3, stop codons, out-of-frame junctions, or ambiguous translated residues. V3J clonotypes were defined by identical inferred V gene, J gene, and CDR3 amino acid sequence. Percentage overlap between repertoires was calculated by dividing the number of shared unique clonotypes by the size of the smaller repertoire. Richness of each repertoire was evaluated using RTK rarefaction, the Chao1 estimator, and Recon v2.1 estimates of unobserved clonotypes. Generation probabilities were computed with OLGA for all TCRbeta clonotypes obtained by the gDNA method from a few donors. The immuneACCESS repertoire file appears here via TCRdb, limited to in-frame rearrangements. These files lack a portion of the clones; in checked studies, under half of the deficit traces to unresolved V genes, and the cause of the others is not known. V and J calls and clone size are as listed in that table; D and trimming were resolved from the DNA. This sample lists about a million clones; approximately 70% were detected once. The ten largest make up approximately 1.5% of the sample.

The rearranged chain carries TRBV7-2 and TRBJ2-7, with no D gene named confidently. Sequencing input: memory CD4+ T cells sorted from blood. The cell subset or site label on this specimen signifies: CD45RA-negative fraction. The source is a man between 18 and 35 years old in good health. The CDR3 here reads CASSLEVRLYEQYF. The DNA reads TGTGCCAGCAGCTTAGAGGTCAGATTATACGAGCAGTACTTC.